Listed below are T cell receptor beta chains from one sample, sequenced in a study of T cell responses to AZD1222 COVID-19 vaccine. Sequenced by immunoSEQ multiplex PCR; TCRdb stores in-frame clones only, minus some. This table has 80,000 or so clones, approximately 90% appearing once. Here the sequenced sample was peripheral blood, taken on day 0 of MenACWY control vaccination. These receptors all stem from an adult in good health. The CDR3 runs from the conserved cysteine through the conserved F or W. D genes are given only for firm matches. Some rows have no size entry. The others give once, few or many, or a class for an expanded clone.

J gene: TRBJ1-6
V gene: TRBV27
D gene: .
clone size: .
CDR3 DNA: TGTGCCAGCGGTCAGGACTCCTATAATTCACCCCTCCACTTT
CDR3 protein: CASGQDSYNSPLHF

J gene: TRBJ2-7
V gene: TRBV7-9
D gene: .
clone size: .
CDR3 DNA: TGTGCCAGCAGCCCCGGTGAATTCTCCTACGAGCAGTACTTC
CDR3 protein: CASSPGEFSYEQYF

J gene: TRBJ1-6
V gene: TRBV3-1/TRBV3-2
D gene: TRBD1
clone size: .
CDR3 DNA: TGTGCCAGCAGCCAAGGACAGGGGCCCTATTCACCCCTCCACTTT
CDR3 protein: CASSQGQGPYSPLHF

J gene: TRBJ1-5
V gene: TRBV28
D gene: .
clone size: once
CDR3 DNA: TGTGCCAGCAGTTTATGGCAGAGAAATCAGCCCCAGCATTTT
CDR3 protein: CASSLWQRNQPQHF

J gene: TRBJ1-2
V gene: TRBV28
D gene: .
clone size: .
CDR3 DNA: TGTGCCAGTAAATATTTGACAGAACTCGACTTC
CDR3 protein: CASKYLTELDF

J gene: TRBJ1-5
V gene: TRBV28
D gene: .
clone size: .
CDR3 DNA: TGTGCCAGCAGTTTACAGGGGTTGCAGCCCCAGCATTTT
CDR3 protein: CASSLQGLQPQHF

J gene: TRBJ2-2
V gene: TRBV6-5
D gene: .
clone size: .
CDR3 DNA: TGTGCCAGCAGCCCCGGACTGAACACCGGGGAGCTGTTTTTT
CDR3 protein: CASSPGLNTGELFF

J gene: TRBJ1-4
V gene: TRBV4-3
D gene: .
clone size: few
CDR3 DNA: TGCGCCAGCAGCCAAGATGACCTAAGGAGGGAAAAACTGTTTTTT
CDR3 protein: CASSQDDLRREKLFF

J gene: TRBJ1-1
V gene: TRBV9
D gene: .
clone size: .
CDR3 DNA: TGTGCCAGCAGCGACCCACGGGGGGAGAGGACTGAAGCTTTCTTT
CDR3 protein: CASSDPRGERTEAFF

J gene: TRBJ2-1
V gene: TRBV28
D gene: .
clone size: .
CDR3 DNA: TGTGCCAGCATTTCCGGGTCCCAAGGTGAGCAGTTCTTC
CDR3 protein: CASISGSQGEQFF

J gene: TRBJ2-1
V gene: TRBV10-3
D gene: .
clone size: .
CDR3 DNA: TGTGCCATCAGTGAGGGGTCCTACAATGAGCAGTTCTTC
CDR3 protein: CAISEGSYNEQFF

J gene: TRBJ2-1
V gene: TRBV11-2
D gene: TRBD2
clone size: .
CDR3 DNA: TGTGCCAGCAGCTTAGAATATTGGACTAGCCGGGAGGAGGGGAATGAGCAGTTCTTC
CDR3 protein: CASSLEYWTSREEGNEQFF

J gene: TRBJ2-1
V gene: TRBV3-1/TRBV3-2
D gene: .
clone size: .
CDR3 DNA: TGTGCCAGCAGCCAAACCAGTTCCTTTAATGAGCAGTTCTTC
CDR3 protein: CASSQTSSFNEQFF

J gene: TRBJ1-5
V gene: TRBV7-2
D gene: .
clone size: once
CDR3 DNA: TGTGCCAGCAGCTTAGTCGGGGCGGGCAATCAGCCCCAGCATTTT
CDR3 protein: CASSLVGAGNQPQHF

J gene: TRBJ1-2
V gene: TRBV27
D gene: .
clone size: .
CDR3 DNA: TGTGCCAGCAGTTTAGGGACCGGGCGGGAAGGCTACACCTTC
CDR3 protein: CASSLGTGREGYTF

J gene: TRBJ1-2
V gene: TRBV6-5
D gene: .
clone size: once
CDR3 DNA: TGTGCCAGCAGGACTCCAGGGTCACGCGGCTACACCTTC
CDR3 protein: CASRTPGSRGYTF

J gene: TRBJ2-1
V gene: TRBV19
D gene: TRBD2
clone size: few
CDR3 DNA: TGTGCCAGTAGTCCCTGGGCTAGCGGGAGGGAGAGCAATGAGCAGTTCTTC
CDR3 protein: CASSPWASGRESNEQFF

J gene: TRBJ2-1
V gene: TRBV27
D gene: TRBD2
clone size: .
CDR3 DNA: TGTGCCAGCAGCCTACAGCGGGGAAACAATGAGCAGTTCTTC
CDR3 protein: CASSLQRGNNEQFF

J gene: TRBJ2-3
V gene: TRBV11-3
D gene: .
clone size: .
CDR3 DNA: TGTGCCAGCAGCTTGGACCAAAGGGGCACAGATACGCAGTATTTT
CDR3 protein: CASSLDQRGTDTQYF

J gene: TRBJ1-5
V gene: TRBV27
D gene: .
clone size: .
CDR3 DNA: TGTGCCAGCAGTTTACGGGGCAATCAGCCCCAGCATTTT
CDR3 protein: CASSLRGNQPQHF

J gene: TRBJ1-1
V gene: TRBV27
D gene: .
clone size: .
CDR3 DNA: TGTGCCAGCAGTTCTTGGGGTCGCACTGAAGCTTTCTTT
CDR3 protein: CASSSWGRTEAFF

J gene: TRBJ1-4
V gene: TRBV3-1/TRBV3-2
D gene: .
clone size: .
CDR3 DNA: TGTGCCAGCAGCCAAGATGAGGGGTTACTAAAACTGTTTTTT
CDR3 protein: CASSQDEGLLKLFF

J gene: TRBJ1-3
V gene: TRBV11-1
D gene: .
clone size: .
CDR3 DNA: TGTGCCAGCAGTATCACGGCAAGCTCTGGAAACACCATATATTTT
CDR3 protein: CASSITASSGNTIYF

J gene: TRBJ1-1
V gene: TRBV5-1
D gene: .
clone size: .
CDR3 DNA: TGCGCCAGCAGCTTGGACGGGGCTAAAGGTTTCTTT
CDR3 protein: CASSLDGAKGFF

J gene: TRBJ2-3
V gene: TRBV6-5
D gene: TRBD2
clone size: .
CDR3 DNA: TGTGCCAGCAGCCCCCAACTAGCGGACACAGATACGCAGTATTTT
CDR3 protein: CASSPQLADTDTQYF

J gene: TRBJ1-2
V gene: TRBV5-5
D gene: .
clone size: .
CDR3 DNA: TGTGCCAGCAGCCACGGGGGGCGTGACTATGGCTACACCTTC
CDR3 protein: CASSHGGRDYGYTF

J gene: TRBJ2-3
V gene: TRBV7-2
D gene: .
clone size: .
CDR3 DNA: TGTGCCAGCAGCTTAGCTCGCGGGGAGACTGCAGATACGCAGTATTTT
CDR3 protein: CASSLARGETADTQYF

J gene: TRBJ1-4
V gene: TRBV7-6
D gene: .
clone size: once
CDR3 DNA: TGTGCCAGCAGCTTAGATGTAGAGGCTACTGAAAAACTGTTTTTT
CDR3 protein: CASSLDVEATEKLFF

J gene: TRBJ1-5
V gene: TRBV19
D gene: .
clone size: .
CDR3 DNA: TGTGCCAGTACCTCCCTTTTGGGAAGCAATCAGCCCCAGCATTTT
CDR3 protein: CASTSLLGSNQPQHF

J gene: TRBJ2-7
V gene: TRBV5-8
D gene: .
clone size: .
CDR3 DNA: TGTGCCAGCAGCTTGTCGGCCTCTTCCTACGAGCAGTACTTC
CDR3 protein: CASSLSASSYEQYF

J gene: TRBJ2-1
V gene: TRBV30
D gene: .
clone size: .
CDR3 DNA: TGTGCCTGGAGTGGAACTGGGAAGTACTACAATGAGCAGTTCTTC
CDR3 protein: CAWSGTGKYYNEQFF

J gene: TRBJ2-1
V gene: TRBV29-1
D gene: TRBD1
clone size: .
CDR3 DNA: TGCAGCGTTCGGGACAGGGTGATCAATGAGCAGTTCTTC
CDR3 protein: CSVRDRVINEQFF

J gene: TRBJ2-1
V gene: TRBV27
D gene: .
clone size: .
CDR3 DNA: TGTGCCAGCAGTGCCGTCGATCCGAGCAATGAGCAGTTCTTC
CDR3 protein: CASSAVDPSNEQFF

J gene: TRBJ2-7
V gene: TRBV4-1
D gene: .
clone size: .
CDR3 DNA: TGCGCCAGCAGCCAAGTCCGCGTGGAAGCCTACGAGCAGTACTTC
CDR3 protein: CASSQVRVEAYEQYF

J gene: TRBJ2-5
V gene: TRBV18
D gene: .
clone size: .
CDR3 DNA: TGTGCCAGCTCACAACAGGATGGGAAGACCCAGTACTTC
CDR3 protein: CASSQQDGKTQYF